The count of the clone carrying this TCR beta chain is one. After removal of 3 bases from V and 4 bases from J, the junction contained 7 bases not matched to a gene. The length of the CDR3 is 17 residues. CDR1 is KGHDR and CDR2 is SFDVKD in the germline V gene. The data belong to a study of blood T cell repertoires in COVID-19. Overall study context: Spain, Italy and the United States supplied samples that represented acute and convalescent COVID-19. The analysed material was cDNA or gDNA that came from T cells, B-cell-depleted T cells, or PBMCs.

In the original analysis: Amplification of reference gene primers provided the estimated nucleated cell counts. Sequencing used immunoSEQ multiplex PCR; TCRdb keeps in-frame clones, though not all of them. V, J and clone size are those of that table, while D and trimming were read from the DNA. This sample yields 200,000 to 250,000 clones, of which 80% to 90% are seen a single time; 5.5% to 6.5% belongs to the top ten. Sequenced: peripheral blood. This TCR derives from a man between 60 and 70 years old with acute or convalescent COVID-19. The V and J genes are TRBV24-1 and TRBJ2-2; 10 bases agree with TRBD2. The CDR3: CATSDPSGRPFTGELFF. In DNA form, the CDR3 reads TGTGCCACCAGTGATCCTAGCGGGAGACCCTTCACCGGGGAGCTGTTTTTT.